These T cell receptor beta chains were read from a single sample in a study of siplizumab effects on memory and regulatory T cells. Clones were read by immunoSEQ multiplex PCR, and TCRdb kept only the in-frame ones, dropping some. The table records about 100,000 clones, just over 90% of them present only once. The sequenced sample consisted of Tregs sorted from blood. The origin of the receptors is a human donor in good health. CDR3s include the opening cysteine and the closing phenylalanine or tryptophan. D genes are given only for firm matches. Expanded clones are given a class, and other clones once, few, many or no size at all.

.	TRBV15	TRBJ2-1	TRBD1	CATSRDTGVGYNEQFF	TGTGCCACCAGCAGAGACACAGGGGTTGGGTACAATGAGCAGTTCTTC
.	TRBV11-2	TRBJ1-2	.	CASSFTGDDGYGYTF	TGTGCCAGCAGCTTTACTGGGGATGACGGCTATGGCTACACCTTC
.	TRBV7-9	TRBJ2-1	.	CASSFWAPEQFF	TGTGCCAGCAGCTTTTGGGCTCCTGAGCAGTTCTTC
few	TRBV6-5	TRBJ1-1	.	CAIKTNTEAFF	TGTGCCATCAAAACGAACACTGAAGCTTTCTTT
.	TRBV19	TRBJ1-2	TRBD1	CASSISGQGADGYTF	TGTGCCAGTAGTATATCTGGACAGGGGGCTGATGGCTACACCTTC
.	TRBV25-1	TRBJ2-7	.	CASSASGTVTYEQYF	TGTGCCAGCAGTGCTTCCGGGACGGTCACCTACGAGCAGTACTTC
.	TRBV5-1	TRBJ1-6	.	CASSIFPGGGNSPLHF	TGCGCCAGCAGCATATTCCCCGGGGGGGGTAATTCACCCCTCCACTTT
.	TRBV6-5	TRBJ1-5	.	CASSSFNQPQHF	TGTGCCAGCAGTTCTTTCAATCAGCCCCAGCATTTT
.	TRBV6-6	TRBJ1-5	TRBD1	CASRPGQASNQPQHF	TGTGCCAGCAGACCAGGACAGGCTAGCAATCAGCCCCAGCATTTT
few	TRBV5-5	TRBJ2-7	.	CASSLSERAFHEQYF	TGTGCCAGCAGCCTGTCGGAGCGGGCATTCCACGAGCAGTACTTC
.	TRBV9	TRBJ2-7	TRBD1	CASSLRQGGYEQYF	TGTGCCAGCAGCCTACGACAGGGTGGCTACGAGCAGTACTTC
.	TRBV7-9	TRBJ2-7	.	CASSDFFYEQYF	TGTGCCAGCAGCGACTTTTTCTACGAGCAGTACTTC
.	TRBV10-1	TRBJ2-1	TRBD2	CASISSRTSGKYNEQFF	TGCGCCAGCATAAGTTCCCGGACTAGCGGGAAATACAATGAGCAGTTCTTC
.	TRBV19	TRBJ2-5	TRBD2	CASSPIVAGVETQYF	TGTGCCAGTAGCCCTATAGTAGCGGGAGTGGAGACCCAGTACTTC
once	TRBV10-3	TRBJ1-1	.	CAISESGDTEAFF	TGTGCCATCAGTGAGTCTGGGGACACTGAAGCTTTCTTT
.	TRBV7-2	TRBJ2-2	.	CASRAVMNTGELFF	TGTGCCAGCAGAGCGGTAATGAACACCGGGGAGCTGTTTTTT
.	TRBV7-9	TRBJ2-5	.	CASSQDPKSETQYF	TGTGCCAGCAGCCAGGACCCCAAATCGGAGACCCAGTACTTC
.	TRBV5-4	TRBJ1-4	.	CASSVTPALATNEKLFF	TGTGCCAGCAGTGTTACCCCTGCCCTTGCAACTAATGAAAAACTGTTTTTT
.	TRBV18	TRBJ2-3	.	CASSPNTGRLSTDTQYF	TGTGCCAGCTCACCGAACACAGGGCGACTTAGCACAGATACGCAGTATTTT
.	TRBV5-1	TRBJ2-2	.	CASSTPGELFF	TGCGCCAGCAGCACACCGGGGGAGCTGTTTTTT
.	TRBV29-1	TRBJ1-6	.	CSVGQSNNSPLHF	TGCAGCGTTGGGCAGTCAAATAATTCACCCCTCCACTTT
.	TRBV25-1	TRBJ2-7	TRBD1	CATRDRALYEQYF	TGTGCCACCCGGGACAGGGCCCTCTACGAGCAGTACTTC
.	TRBV9	TRBJ2-6	.	CASSVGLGLGANVLTF	TGTGCCAGCAGCGTAGGTTTAGGGCTCGGGGCCAACGTCCTGACTTTC
.	TRBV15	TRBJ2-7	TRBD2	CATSRERSRGGRYEQYF	TGTGCCACCAGCAGAGAGCGTTCCCGGGGGGGGAGGTACGAGCAGTACTTC
.	TRBV29-1	TRBJ2-7	TRBD1	CSAGTGAQQYF	TGCAGCGCGGGGACAGGGGCCCAGCAGTACTTC
.	TRBV5-1	TRBJ1-2	.	CASSLDSAAPNYGYTF	TGCGCCAGCAGCTTGGATTCGGCAGCCCCTAACTATGGCTACACCTTC
.	TRBV27	TRBJ2-7	.	CASSLSAVQYF	TGTGCCAGCAGTTTAAGCGCGGTGCAGTACTTC
.	TRBV18	TRBJ2-7	TRBD1	CASSPVRIGQGVYEQYF	TGTGCCAGCTCACCAGTAAGGATCGGACAGGGAGTCTACGAGCAGTACTTC
.	TRBV9	TRBJ2-1	TRBD2	CASSLTPGLGINEQFF	TGTGCCAGCAGCCTAACACCGGGACTAGGTATCAATGAGCAGTTCTTC
.	TRBV5-1	TRBJ1-3	TRBD1	CASSSTGAGNTIYF	TGCGCCAGCAGCAGTACAGGGGCAGGAAACACCATATATTTT
.	TRBV2	TRBJ2-1	.	CASTGHPREQFF	TGTGCCAGCACTGGGCACCCGAGGGAGCAGTTCTTC
.	TRBV28	TRBJ2-5	.	CASSLAGFQETQYF	TGTGCCAGCAGTTTAGCGGGTTTCCAAGAGACCCAGTACTTC
.	TRBV10-1	TRBJ2-5	.	CASSESRVGETQYF	TGCGCCAGCAGTGAGTCAAGAGTCGGGGAGACCCAGTACTTC
once	TRBV19	TRBJ2-5	TRBD1	CASSIGGQAQETQYF	TGTGCCAGTAGTATAGGGGGACAGGCCCAAGAGACCCAGTACTTC
.	TRBV19	TRBJ2-3	.	CASSIDVGVLAADTQYF	TGTGCCAGTAGTATAGACGTCGGTGTACTGGCAGCAGATACGCAGTATTTT
.	TRBV28	TRBJ2-2	TRBD2	CASSFYGRVTGELFF	TGTGCCAGCAGTTTCTACGGGAGGGTTACCGGGGAGCTGTTTTTT
.	TRBV15	TRBJ2-2	TRBD1	CATSRRGQGLMNTGELFF	TGTGCCACCAGCAGACGCGGACAGGGCTTAATGAACACCGGGGAGCTGTTTTTT
.	TRBV21-1	TRBJ2-3	.	CASSARPPGHTDTQYF	TGTGCCAGCAGCGCGCGTCCTCCAGGGCACACAGATACGCAGTATTTT